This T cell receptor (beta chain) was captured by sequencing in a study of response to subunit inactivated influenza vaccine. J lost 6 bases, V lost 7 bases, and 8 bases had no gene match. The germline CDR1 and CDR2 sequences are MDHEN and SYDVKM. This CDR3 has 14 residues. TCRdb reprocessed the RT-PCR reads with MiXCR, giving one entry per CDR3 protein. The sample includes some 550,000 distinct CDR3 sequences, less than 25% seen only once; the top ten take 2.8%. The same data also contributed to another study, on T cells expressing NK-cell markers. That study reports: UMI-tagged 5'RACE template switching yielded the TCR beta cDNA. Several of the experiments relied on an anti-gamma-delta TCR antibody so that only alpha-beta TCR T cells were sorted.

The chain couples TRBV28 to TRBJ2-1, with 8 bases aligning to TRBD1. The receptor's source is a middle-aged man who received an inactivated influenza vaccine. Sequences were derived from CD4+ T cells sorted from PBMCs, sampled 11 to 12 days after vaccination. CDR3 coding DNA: TGTGCCAGCATCGTACAGGGACAGGCCAATGAGCAGTTCTTC. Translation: CASIVQGQANEQFF.